One sample yielded the 18 T cell receptor beta chains listed below, sequenced in a study of breast tumors, draining lymph nodes, adjacent tissues. TCRdb analysed the multiplex PCR reads with MiXCR anew, one entry per CDR3 protein. The sample shows about 47,000 distinct CDR3 sequences, roughly 24% of them seen only once. Sequencing was performed on breast tumor tissue. These receptors came from a female donor with breast cancer. Some clones in this sample may be carry-over from other donors' samples.

This clonotype has a count of ten or more. The chain couples TRBV14 to TRBJ1-3; D gene unclear. The ends were cut back, 0 bases at V and 0 bases at J, with 12 bases in the middle. The CDR3 length is 17 residues. Germline loops: CDR1 SGHDN, CDR2 FVKESK. The DNA for the CDR3 is TGTGCCAGCAGCCAAGATCGCGGCAGAAGCTCTGGAAACACCATATATTTT. Amino acid sequence: CASSQDRGRSSGNTIYF.

Turning to this clonotype: This may come from a read error, since a much larger clone is one base off. CDR3 sequence: CASSESGTNGRQETQYF. CDR3 bases: TGTGCCAGCAGTGAATCGGGGACTAACGGGCGTCAAGAGACCCAGTACTTC. The J gene is TRBJ2-5, the V gene TRBV2, with 7 bases lining up with TRBD2. The CDR3 extends over 17 amino acids. Germline V gene lookup returns CDR1 SNHLY and CDR2 FYNNEI. V trimming: 2 bases; J trimming: 2 bases; junction bases outside the gene matches: 11.

Regarding this clonotype: One base away lies a much larger clone, so this may be a sequencing read error. The chain carries TRBV2 and TRBJ2-3, with D possibly being TRBD1 (6 bases). Germline V gives CDR1 SNHLY, CDR2 FYNNEI. The CDR3 sequence is 15 residues long. The CDR3 DNA sequence: TGTGCCGGCAGATCCAGGGGAATATGGACAGATACGCAGTATTTT. Translating it yields CAGRSRGIWTDTQYF.

This clonotype came up many times. This sequence joins TRBV27 and TRBJ2-3, with no clear D. V was clipped by 6 bases and J by 6 bases, with 7 bases between them. Germline CDR1 reads MNHEY; CDR2 reads SMNVEV (reference sequence). The CDR3 has 11 amino acids. Written as DNA, the CDR3 is TGTGCCAGCAGCCTCCAGGATACGCAGTATTTT. As protein: CASSLQDTQYF.

This clonotype was counted at least ten times. The CDR3 protein is CASSLSLGYEQYF. In DNA form, the CDR3 reads TGTGCCAGCAGTTTATCATTGGGTTACGAGCAGTACTTC. This chain joins TRBV12-3 or TRBV12-4 and TRBJ2-7, with D hard to call. The V and J ends lost 2 bases and 4 bases respectively, with 9 bases between them. The CDR3 spans 13 residues.

The V gene is TRBV20-1, the J gene TRBJ2-5; a possible D gene is TRBD2 (5 bases). V lost 1 base to trimming and J lost 5 bases, with 14 bases between them. CDR3 length: 14 amino acids. Germline V gene data show CDR1 as DFQATT and CDR2 as SNEGSKA (reference sequence). CDR3 protein: CSARVAASTETQYF. The CDR3 DNA reads TGCAGTGCTAGAGTAGCTGCTAGCACGGAGACCCAGTACTTC.

The chain employs TRBV5-1 and TRBJ2-7; 9 bases match TRBD2. This CDR3 spans 16 amino acids. The ends lost 0 bases at V and 3 bases at J; junction bases unmatched: 7. Looked up from germline, CDR1 is SGHRS and CDR2 is YFSETQ. CDR3 protein: CASSLAGGGAVYEQYF. The CDR3 coding sequence is TGCGCCAGCAGCTTGGCGGGCGGGGGGGCCGTCTACGAGCAGTACTTC.

This clonotype was picked up many times. The V gene is TRBV5-1, the J gene TRBJ2-5; 7 nucleotides match TRBD2. In germline, CDR1 is SGHRS, CDR2 YFSETQ. This CDR3 is 19 amino acids long. Trimming at V came to 3 bases and at J to 3 bases, leaving 20 bases not matched to a gene. Here the CDR3 DNA reads TGCGCCAGCAGCTCGCGAGGCGCCAACTCTCTAGCGGCCGAAGAGACCCAGTACTTC. It codes for CASSSRGANSLAAEETQYF.

This clonotype was recorded many times. The chain is built from TRBV4-1 and TRBJ1-5, with 7 bases matching TRBD1. Germline CDR1 MGHRA, CDR2 YSYEKL. With 2 bases clipped from V and 2 bases from J, the junction kept 15 bases outside the gene matches. This CDR3 is built from 19 residues. CDR3 bases: TGCGCCAGCAGCCAACCCCGGACAGGCTTTAGAATTCGCAATCAGCCCCAGCATTTT. Residues: CASSQPRTGFRIRNQPQHF.

This clonotype was observed many times. The gene calls are TRBV2 and TRBJ2-5; D not resolved. Germline values: CDR1 SNHLY, CDR2 FYNNEI. The CDR3 is made up of 14 amino acids. V lost 7 bases, J lost 4 bases, and 16 bases lay in between. In DNA form, the CDR3 reads TGTGCCAGCAATCCCCCGAGGCAGCCAGAGACCCAGTACTTC. Translating it yields CASNPPRQPETQYF.

Regarding this clonotype: Mismatch with germline at one junction end may stem from a read error. The rearrangement uses TRBV19 and TRBJ2-6; 8 bases are a match to TRBD1. CDR1 LNHDA and CDR2 SQIVND come from the germline V gene (reference sequence). The CDR3 runs to 18 residues. CDR3 in amino acids: CASSISGGWGSRANALTF. CDR3 bases: TGTGCCAGTAGTATTTCAGGGGGCTGGGGAAGTAGGGCCAACGCCCTGACTTTC.

This clonotype was counted at least ten times. This chain uses TRBV2 with TRBJ2-5; the D gene is possibly TRBD2 (7 bases). V was cut by 2 bases and J by 2 bases, with 12 bases left in between. This CDR3 has 15 residues. The germline V gene has CDR1 SNHLY and CDR2 FYNNEI. CDR3 region: CASSERGGPQETQYF. The CDR3, as DNA: TGTGCCAGCAGTGAACGCGGGGGCCCTCAAGAGACCCAGTACTTC.

The J gene is TRBJ2-1, the V gene TRBV5-4; D perhaps matches TRBD1 (6 bases). This CDR3 contains 14 residues. From germline, CDR1 is SGHNT and CDR2 YYREEE (reference sequence). Trimming removed 4 bases from V and 1 base from J, with 9 bases in between. The CDR3 DNA follows: TGTGCCAGCAGCATACAGGGTTCCTACAATGAGCAGTTCTTC. It yields the protein CASSIQGSYNEQFF.

This clonotype has ten or more counts. This sequence joins TRBV14 and TRBJ1-2, with no clear D. Germline assignment: CDR1 SGHDN and CDR2 FVKESK. The CDR3 is 15 amino acids. Trimming pared 2 bases from V and 6 bases from J, leaving 16 bases between. The CDR3 bases are TGTGCCAGCAGCCAAATCCCCACTAGTATTCATGGCTACACCTTC. It translates to CASSQIPTSIHGYTF.

Comments on this clonotype: No DNA is shown, since the ends of the CDR3 on it are uncertain; the CDR3 is the one TCRdb lists. The chain couples TRBV15 to TRBJ1-2; the table's D call, TRBD1, was not checked against the DNA. Per the germline V gene, CDR1 is LNHNV and CDR2 is YYDKDF (reference sequence). Both ends counted, the CDR3 spans 23 residues. CDR3 protein: CATRSISYNEQFFGPGKGNGYTF.

This clonotype showed up many times. The chain is built from TRBV6-2 or TRBV6-3 and TRBJ2-3; D ambiguous. CDR1 is MNHEY, CDR2 SVGEGT, per germline. CDR3 size: 13 residues. Trimming pared 10 bases from V and 3 bases from J, leaving 14 bases between. In nucleotides, the CDR3 is TGTGCCACCTTCCTCCCACGGACAGATACGCAGTATTTT. Protein product: CATFLPRTDTQYF.

Comments on this clonotype: A much larger clone lies one base from this, so it may be a read error. J is TRBJ1-4 and V is TRBV27, with 10 bases matching TRBD1. The length of the CDR3 is 17 residues. Looked up from germline, CDR1 is MNHEY and CDR2 is SMNVEV (reference sequence). V lost 2 bases and J lost 7; bases outside the gene matches: 10. Here the CDR3 reads CASSLRTPGQGTEKLFF. CDR3 nucleotide sequence: TGTGCCAGCAGTTTACGAACACCGGGACAGGGGACTGAAAAACTGTTTTTT.

This clonotype appeared many times. J is TRBJ1-4 and V is TRBV19; D is undetermined. Trimming stripped 7 bases from V and 1 base from J, with 10 bases between. Germline V gene sequence: CDR1 LNHDA, CDR2 SQIVND (reference sequence). The CDR3 totals 14 residues. The CDR3 DNA follows: TGTGCCAGTAAATCCCGGGGAACTAATGAAAAACTGTTTTTT. It encodes CASKSRGTNEKLFF. The full variable domain, completed using reference TRBV19 and TRBJ1-4, is DGGITQSPKYLFRKEGQNVTLSCEQNLNHDAMYWYRQDPGQGLRLIYYSQIVNDFQKGDIAEGYSVSREKKESFPLTVTSAQKNPTAFYLCASKSRGTNEKLFFGSGTQLSVL.